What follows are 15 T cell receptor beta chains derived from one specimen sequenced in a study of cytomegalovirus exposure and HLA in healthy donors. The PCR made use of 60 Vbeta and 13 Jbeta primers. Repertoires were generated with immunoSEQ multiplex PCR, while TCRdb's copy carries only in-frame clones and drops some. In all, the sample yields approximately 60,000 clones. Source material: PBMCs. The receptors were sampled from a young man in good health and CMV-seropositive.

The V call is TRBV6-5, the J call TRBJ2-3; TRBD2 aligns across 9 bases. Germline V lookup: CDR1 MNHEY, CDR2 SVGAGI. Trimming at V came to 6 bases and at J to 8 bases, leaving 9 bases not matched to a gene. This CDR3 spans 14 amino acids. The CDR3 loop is CASSGGGGPGTQYF. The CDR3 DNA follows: TGTGCCAGCAGCGGCGGGGGGGGACCAGGTACGCAGTATTTT.

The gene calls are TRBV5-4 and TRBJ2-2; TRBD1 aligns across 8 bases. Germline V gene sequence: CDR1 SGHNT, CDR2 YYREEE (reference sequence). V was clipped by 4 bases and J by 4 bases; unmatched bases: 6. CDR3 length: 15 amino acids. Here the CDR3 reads CASSLRGHVTGELFF. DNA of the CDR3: TGTGCCAGCAGCCTCAGGGGGCACGTCACCGGGGAGCTGTTTTTT.

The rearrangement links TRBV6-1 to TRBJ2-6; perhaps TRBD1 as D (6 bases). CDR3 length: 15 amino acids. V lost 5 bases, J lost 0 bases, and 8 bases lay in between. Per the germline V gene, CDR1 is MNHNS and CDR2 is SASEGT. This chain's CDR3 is CASSSGHSGANVLTF. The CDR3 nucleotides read TGTGCCAGCAGTTCGGGACACTCTGGGGCCAACGTCCTGACTTTC.

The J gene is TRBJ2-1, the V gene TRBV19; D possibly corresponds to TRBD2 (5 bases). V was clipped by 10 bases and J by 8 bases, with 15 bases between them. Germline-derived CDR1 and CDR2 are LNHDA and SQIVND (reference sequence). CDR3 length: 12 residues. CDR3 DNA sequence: TGTGCCACCATCGGGGTGGGCGATGAGCAGTTCTTC. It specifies CATIGVGDEQFF.

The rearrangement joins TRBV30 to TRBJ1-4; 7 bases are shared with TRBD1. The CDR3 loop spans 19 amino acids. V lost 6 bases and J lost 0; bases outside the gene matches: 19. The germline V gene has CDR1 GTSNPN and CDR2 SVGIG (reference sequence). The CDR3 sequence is CACQAIQWDSPSTNEKLFF. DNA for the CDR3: TGTGCCTGCCAAGCTATTCAATGGGACAGCCCTTCAACTAATGAAAAACTGTTTTTT.

CDR3 nucleotide sequence: TGCAGCGTTGACAGGGGTGGGCCTCTGAACACTGAAGCTTTCTTT. It specifies CSVDRGGPLNTEAFF. The chain recombines TRBV29-1 with TRBJ1-1; a possible D gene is TRBD1 (6 bases). The CDR3 runs 15 residues. Germline V CDR1 and CDR2: SQVTM, ANQGSEA. V lost 3 bases and J lost 0, with 14 bases in between.

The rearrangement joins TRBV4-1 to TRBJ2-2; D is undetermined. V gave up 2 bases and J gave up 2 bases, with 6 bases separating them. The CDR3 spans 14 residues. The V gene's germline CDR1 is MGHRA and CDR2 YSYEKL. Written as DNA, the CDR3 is TGCGCCAGCAGCCAAAACTTAAACACCGGGGAGCTGTTTTTT. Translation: CASSQNLNTGELFF.

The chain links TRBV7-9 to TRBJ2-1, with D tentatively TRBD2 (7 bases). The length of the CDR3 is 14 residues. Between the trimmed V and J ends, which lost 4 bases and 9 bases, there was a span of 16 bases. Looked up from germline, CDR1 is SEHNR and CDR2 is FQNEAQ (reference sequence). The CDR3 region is CASSSMGGASEQFF. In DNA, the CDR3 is TGTGCCAGCAGCTCCATGGGGGGGGCGAGTGAGCAGTTCTTC.

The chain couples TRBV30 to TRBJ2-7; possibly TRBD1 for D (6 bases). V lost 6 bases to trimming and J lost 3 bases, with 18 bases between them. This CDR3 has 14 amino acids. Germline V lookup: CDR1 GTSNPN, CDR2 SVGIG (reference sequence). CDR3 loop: CACTTGQRGYEQYF. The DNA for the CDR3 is TGTGCCTGCACCACTGGACAGCGAGGCTACGAGCAGTACTTC.

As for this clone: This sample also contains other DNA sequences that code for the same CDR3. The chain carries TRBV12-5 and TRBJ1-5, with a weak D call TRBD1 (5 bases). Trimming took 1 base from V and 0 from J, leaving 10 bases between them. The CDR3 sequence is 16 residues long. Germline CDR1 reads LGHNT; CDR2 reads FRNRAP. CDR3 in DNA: TGTGCTAGTGGTTTGGCCCAGGGATATAGCAATCAGCCCCAGCATTTT. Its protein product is CASGLAQGYSNQPQHF.

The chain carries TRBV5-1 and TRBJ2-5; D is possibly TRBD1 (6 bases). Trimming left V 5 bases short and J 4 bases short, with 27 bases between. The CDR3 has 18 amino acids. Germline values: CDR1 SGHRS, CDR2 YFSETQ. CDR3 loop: CASSFPTYSGTMGETQYF. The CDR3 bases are TGCGCCAGCAGTTTTCCGACTTACTCCGGGACAATGGGAGAGACCCAGTACTTC. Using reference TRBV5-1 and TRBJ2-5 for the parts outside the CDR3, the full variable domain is KAGVTQTPRYLIKTRGQQVTLSCSPISGHRSVSWYQQTPGQGLQFLFEYFSETQRNKGNFPGRFSGRQFSNSRSEMNVSTLELGDSALYLCASSFPTYSGTMGETQYFGPGTRLLVL.

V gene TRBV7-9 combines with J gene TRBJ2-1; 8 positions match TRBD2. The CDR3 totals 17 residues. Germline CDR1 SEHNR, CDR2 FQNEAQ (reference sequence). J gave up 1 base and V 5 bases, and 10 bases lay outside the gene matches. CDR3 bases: TGTGCCAGCAGCCCCCGGATCGGGAGGGGGTCCTACAATGAGCAGTTCTTC. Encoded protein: CASSPRIGRGSYNEQFF. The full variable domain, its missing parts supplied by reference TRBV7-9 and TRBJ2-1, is DTGVSQNPRHKITKRGQNVTFRCDPISEHNRLYWYRQTLGQGPEFLTYFQNEAQLEKSRLLSDRFSAERPKGSFSTLEIQRTEQGDSAMYLCASSPRIGRGSYNEQFFGPGTRLTVL.

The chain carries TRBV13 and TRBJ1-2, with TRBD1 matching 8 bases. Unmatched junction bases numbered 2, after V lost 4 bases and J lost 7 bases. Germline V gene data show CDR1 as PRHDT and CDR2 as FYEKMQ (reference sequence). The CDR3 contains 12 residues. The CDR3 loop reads CASSSGQGGYTF. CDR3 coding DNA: TGTGCCAGCAGCTCAGGACAGGGTGGCTACACCTTC. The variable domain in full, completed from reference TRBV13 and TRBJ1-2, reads AAGVIQSPRHLIKEKRETATLKCYPIPRHDTVYWYQQGPGQDPQFLISFYEKMQSDKGSIPDRFSAQQFSDYHSELNMSSLELGDSALYFCASSSGQGGYTFGSGTRLTVV.

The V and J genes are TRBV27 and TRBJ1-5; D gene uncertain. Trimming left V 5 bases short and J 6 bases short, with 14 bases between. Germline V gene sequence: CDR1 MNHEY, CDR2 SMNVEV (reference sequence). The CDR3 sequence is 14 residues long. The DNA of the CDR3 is TGTGCCAGCAGTCTTCTGGGCCCCGGTCAGCCCCAGCATTTT. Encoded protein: CASSLLGPGQPQHF.

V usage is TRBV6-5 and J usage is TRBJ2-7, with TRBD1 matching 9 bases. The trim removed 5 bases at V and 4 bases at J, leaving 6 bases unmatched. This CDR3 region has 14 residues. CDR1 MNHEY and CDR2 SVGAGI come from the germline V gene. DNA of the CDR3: TGTGCCAGCAGTGAAATCGGGACAGGGTACGAGCAGTACTTC. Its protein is CASSEIGTGYEQYF.